This TCR beta chain was found in a study of T-cell memory formation after mild COVID-19. Germline V gives CDR1 MNHEY, CDR2 SVGAGI. V dropped 6 bases and J dropped 9 bases, with 21 bases sitting between them. The CDR3 runs to 15 residues. TCRdb reanalysed the 5' RACE reads using MiXCR and keeps one entry per CDR3 protein. The table lists around 300,000 distinct CDR3 sequences, roughly 18% of them singletons, with 23% in the top ten. The clonotype comes from a man younger than 30 who had mild COVID-19 (a few samples of this study predate the infection). Cell type and time point are not known. The chain carries TRBV6-5 and TRBJ2-4; no clear D gene. The sequencing input was PBMCs or a T cell subset sorted from them (not recorded which). CDR3 nucleotide sequence: TGTGCCAGCAGCAAGACCCGGAGAATTTTGAGCATTCAGTACTTC. Translating it yields CASSKTRRILSIQYF.